One and the same sample provided the 8 T cell receptor beta chains below, sequenced in a study of cytotoxic CD8 clonotypes in ibrutinib-treated CLL. Here immunoSEQ multiplex PCR was the method, and the copy in TCRdb shows in-frame clones only, minus some. Counted here are fewer than 50,000 clones, 65% to 70% occurring once; the ten biggest clones make up 20% to 25%. The starting material was PBMCs, obtained after 24 months of ibrutinib treatment. These receptors originate from a human donor with chronic lymphocytic leukemia.

The genes are TRBV30 and TRBJ1-2; the D is unclear. The length of the CDR3 is 14 residues. Germline values: CDR1 GTSNPN, CDR2 SVGIG (reference sequence). V was trimmed by 2 bases and J by 5 bases, leaving 15 bases between them. CDR3 in amino acids: CAWSRGRGMYGYTF. Written as DNA, the CDR3 is TGTGCCTGGAGTCGAGGCCGTGGGATGTATGGCTACACCTTC.

This clone was counted only a few times. The chain carries TRBV19 and TRBJ1-6, with unresolved D. The CDR3 has 13 amino acids. The germline gives CDR1 LNHDA, CDR2 SQIVND (reference sequence). Between the trimmed V and J ends, which lost 4 bases and 7 bases, there was a span of 8 bases. The CDR3 region is CASSRNWNSPLHF. As DNA, the CDR3 is TGTGCCAGTAGTAGGAATTGGAATTCACCCCTCCACTTT.

V is TRBV2 and J is TRBJ1-2; the D is unclear. With 8 bases removed from V and 7 bases from J, the gap between germline ends came to 11 bases. CDR1 SNHLY and CDR2 FYNNEI come from the germline V gene. The CDR3 is made up of 11 amino acids. In DNA, the CDR3 is TGTGCCAGCTCTTTACCAGGTGGCTACACCTTC. Protein: CASSLPGGYTF.

The genes are TRBV6-5 and TRBJ1-2; D is unclear. Looked up from germline, CDR1 is MNHEY and CDR2 is SVGAGI. V lost 4 bases and J lost 1, with 10 bases in between. The CDR3 consists of 14 residues. CDR3 residues: CASSSTAVNYGYTF. CDR3 coding DNA: TGTGCCAGCAGTTCCACCGCGGTTAACTATGGCTACACCTTC.

V and J are TRBV5-1 and TRBJ2-6; TRBD1 is a possible D gene (5 bases). The length of the CDR3 is 17 residues. The V end was cut by 2 bases, the J end by 0 bases, with 12 bases between. The germline CDR1 and CDR2 sequences are SGHRS and YFSETQ. The CDR3 bases are TGCGCCAGCAGCTTAGGACATACAGCCTCTGGGGCCAACGTCCTGACTTTC. This translates into CASSLGHTASGANVLTF.

The genes are TRBV2 and TRBJ1-6; 7 bases are shared with TRBD1. The CDR3 loop spans 13 amino acids. After removal of 7 bases from V and 7 bases from J, the junction contained 4 bases not matched to a gene. CDR1 SNHLY and CDR2 FYNNEI come from the germline V gene. CDR3 sequence: CASTGTANSPLHF. Written as DNA, the CDR3 is TGTGCCAGCACCGGGACAGCGAATTCACCCCTCCACTTT.

CDR3 DNA: TGTGCCAGCTCGCGCGGGACTAGCGGGAGGGGCACAGATACGCAGTATTTT. Its protein is CASSRGTSGRGTDTQYF. V usage is TRBV18 and J usage is TRBJ2-3; 16 positions match TRBD2. Germline assignment: CDR1 KGHSH and CDR2 LQKENI. The J segment lost 1 base and the V segment lost 6 bases, leaving 4 bases of the junction unmatched. The CDR3 loop spans 17 amino acids.

The genes are TRBV28 and TRBJ2-3; possible D gene TRBD2, 5 bases. Per the germline V gene, CDR1 is MDHEN and CDR2 is SYDVKM. This CDR3 comprises 15 residues. V was shortened by 5 bases and J by 4 bases, with 16 bases between the two germline ends. The CDR3 region is CASSGAVPSPDTQYF. The CDR3 nucleotides read TGTGCCAGCAGTGGAGCGGTCCCCAGCCCAGATACGCAGTATTTT.